This T cell receptor beta chain was recovered during a study of identical twins. In regard to this clonotype: Its target is unknown.

Looked up from germline, CDR1 is SGHVS and CDR2 is FQNEAQ. The ends lost 5 bases at V and 2 bases at J; junction bases unmatched: 16. The CDR3 is 19 amino acids. Findings and limits, study-wide: Twins showed weaker excess sharing in their beta out-of-frame sequences.

TCRdb re-analysed the 5' RACE reads in MiXCR, keeping a single row per CDR3 protein. The table lists about 290,000 distinct CDR3 sequences, nearly 9.5% of them singletons. These data were likewise used in another study, on yellow fever vaccine responses in identical twins.

This clonotype was sampled from a woman aged 18-29 years in good health. What was sequenced was CD8+ T cells sorted from blood. J is TRBJ2-3 and V is TRBV7-8; 10 nucleotides agree with TRBD2. The CDR3 coding sequence is TGTGCCAGCAGCCAAAGAACCCCACTAGCGGGGAGAATCACAGATACGCAGTATTTT. This translates into CASSQRTPLAGRITDTQYF. The complete variable domain, with remaining parts taken from reference TRBV7-8 and TRBJ2-3, reads GAGVSQSPRYKVAKRGQDVALRCDPISGHVSLFWYQQALGQGPEFLTYFQNEAQLDKSGLPSDRFFAERPEGSVSTLKIQRTQQEDSAVYLCASSQRTPLAGRITDTQYFGPGTRLTVL.